The text below deals with one T cell receptor beta chain. In the source study's methods: Cell counts per sample came from amplifying reference gene primers. Profiled with immunoSEQ multiplex PCR; TCRdb holds only in-frame clones, not every one. For V, J and clone size, that table is used; D and trimming come from the DNA. This table has approximately 300,000 clones, 85% to 95% appearing once. These data originate in a study of blood T cell repertoires in COVID-19. Overall study context: Sample material is recorded as cDNA or gDNA derived from T cells, B-cell-depleted T cells, or PBMCs.

This CDR3 is 14 amino acids long. Trimming pared 5 bases from V and 7 bases from J, leaving 14 bases between. Germline V gene sequence: CDR1 SGHTA, CDR2 FQGNSA. Living in under 30 US areas, the participants were between roughly 18 and 89 years of age. Membership in each cohort depended on participant-reported clinical history. The sequence was collected from a woman aged 30 to 39 who had been exposed to COVID-19. This chain connects TRBV7-2 to TRBJ2-2; tentatively, D is TRBD2 (6 bases). Sequences were obtained from PBMCs or T cells enriched from blood (not recorded which). CDR3 loop: CASSLVREVGELFF. DNA for the CDR3: TGTGCCAGCAGCCTAGTGAGGGAGGTCGGGGAGCTGTTTTTT. The full variable domain, completed using reference TRBV7-2 and TRBJ2-2, is GAGVSQSPSNKVTEKGKDVELRCDPISGHTALYWYRQSLGQGLEFLIYFQGNSAPDKSGLPSDRFSAERTGGSVSTLTIQRTQQEDSAVYLCASSLVREVGELFFGEGSRLTVL.